Following are 30 T cell receptor beta chains from one sample sequenced in a study of blood T cell repertoires in COVID-19. TCRdb's table, derived via immunoSEQ multiplex PCR, lists solely in-frame clones and lacks some. The sample lists over 150,000 clones, about four fifths occurring once. What was sequenced was peripheral blood. All receptors come from a woman of 80 years or more with active or convalescent COVID-19.

The chain carries TRBV12-3 or TRBV12-4 and TRBJ2-3; 10 bases are a match to TRBD2. This CDR3 spans 13 amino acids. V was clipped by 10 bases and J by 6 bases; unmatched bases: 7. This CDR3 is CATEAGGRDTQYF. CDR3 bases: TGTGCCACCGAAGCGGGAGGGCGCGATACGCAGTATTTT.

This chain connects TRBV10-2 to TRBJ1-1, with a weak D call TRBD1 (6 bases). The CDR3 is 13 amino acids. Germline V gene sequence: CDR1 WSHSY, CDR2 SAAADI. V was pared by 6 bases and J by 1 base, with 9 bases between. This CDR3 is CASRVTGNTEAFF. The CDR3 DNA follows: TGCGCCAGCAGAGTGACAGGGAACACTGAAGCTTTCTTT.

The gene calls are TRBV30 and TRBJ1-1, with D possibly matching TRBD1 (5 bases). Germline values: CDR1 GTSNPN, CDR2 SVGIG (reference sequence). CDR3 length: 13 amino acids. V was clipped by 4 bases and J by 5 bases, with 14 bases between them. CDR3 region: CAWTVRGWTEAFF. CDR3 in DNA: TGTGCCTGGACCGTTAGGGGCTGGACTGAAGCTTTCTTT.

In this sample, this clone turned up once. CDR3 in amino acids: CASSLLFHEQFF. CDR3 nucleotide sequence: TGTGCCAGCAGCTTACTTTTCCATGAGCAGTTCTTC. This rearrangement joins TRBV11-1 to TRBJ2-1; D uncertain. V lost 2 bases to trimming and J lost 8 bases, with 7 bases between them. The CDR3 covers 12 residues. Germline loops: CDR1 SGHAT, CDR2 FQDESV (reference sequence).

Here the CDR3 reads CASSRDSRGNQPQHF. The CDR3 coding sequence is TGTGCCAGTAGCCGGGACTCCAGAGGCAATCAGCCCCAGCATTTT. The rearrangement links TRBV19 to TRBJ1-5, with D possibly TRBD1 on 5 matching bases. Germline CDR1 and CDR2: LNHDA and SQIVND (reference sequence). The V gene lost 6 bases and the J gene lost 2 bases, with 14 bases spanning the gap. The CDR3 loop spans 15 amino acids.

Regarding this clone: The sample contains more than one DNA sequence encoding this CDR3. The CDR3 here is CASSLTGEETQYF. The CDR3 nucleotides read TGCGCCAGCAGCTTGACGGGGGAGGAGACCCAGTACTTC. The chain joins TRBV5-1 to TRBJ2-5; D is possibly TRBD2 (6 bases). The V and J ends lost 1 base and 5 bases respectively, with 9 bases between them. Germline V gives CDR1 SGHRS, CDR2 YFSETQ. The CDR3 has 13 residues.

The chain joins TRBV6-5 to TRBJ2-1; TRBD2 agrees at 16 bases. Per germline, CDR1 MNHEY and CDR2 SVGAGI. V lost 9 bases to trimming and J lost 8 bases; unmatched junction nucleotides: 7. The CDR3 contains 15 residues. The CDR3 DNA is TGTGCCAGTTTGGCCGGGACTAGCGGGAGGGATGAGCAGTTCTTC. Its protein product is CASLAGTSGRDEQFF.

The rearrangement links TRBV14 to TRBJ1-5; tentatively, D is TRBD1 (5 bases). The V gene lost 10 bases and the J gene lost 7 bases, with 14 bases spanning the gap. The CDR3 loop spans 12 amino acids. Germline lookup yields CDR1 SGHDN and CDR2 FVKESK. CDR3 region: CATNRSTQPQHF. DNA for the CDR3: TGTGCCACCAACAGGTCGACGCAGCCCCAGCATTTT. Full variable domain (missing parts from reference TRBV14 and TRBJ1-5): EAGVTQFPSHSVIEKGQTVTLRCDPISGHDNLYWYRRVMGKEIKFLLHFVKESKQDESGMPNNRFLAERTGGTYSTLKVQPAELEDSGVYFCATNRSTQPQHFGDGTRLSIL.

CDR3 region: CASSFIRGNLAKNIQYF. CDR3 sequence (DNA): TGTGCCAGCAGCTTTATTCGGGGTAACCTAGCCAAAAACATTCAGTACTTC. The V gene is TRBV11-2, the J gene TRBJ2-4; the D gene is possibly TRBD2 (5 bases). CDR1 is SGHAT, CDR2 FQNNGV, per germline. The V gene lost 3 bases and the J gene lost 0 bases, with 15 bases spanning the gap. The CDR3 has 17 residues. Looking up the rest from reference TRBV11-2 and TRBJ2-4 gives the full variable domain: EAGVAQSPRYKIIEKRQSVAFWCNPISGHATLYWYQQILGQGPKLLIQFQNNGVVDDSQLPKDRFSAERLKGVDSTLKIQPAKLEDSAVYLCASSFIRGNLAKNIQYFGAGTRLSVL.

This rearrangement joins TRBV19 to TRBJ2-7; D is perhaps TRBD2 (5 bases). Trimming removed 6 bases from V and 6 bases from J, with 18 bases in between. Germline CDR1 reads LNHDA; CDR2 reads SQIVND (reference sequence). This CDR3 contains 14 residues. CDR3: CASSQSGFSGEQYF. CDR3 bases: TGTGCCAGTAGCCAATCGGGATTTTCGGGCGAGCAGTACTTC.

The chain is built from TRBV4-1 and TRBJ1-2; possibly TRBD1 for D (6 bases). The CDR3 is 15 amino acids. Germline V gives CDR1 MGHRA, CDR2 YSYEKL. The ends were cut back, 1 base at V and 5 bases at J, with 14 bases in the middle. The CDR3 region has the DNA TGCGCCAGCAGCCAAGGAAGGCAGGGGTTATATGGCTACACCTTC. It is translated as CASSQGRQGLYGYTF.

This chain links TRBV3-1 (or the pseudogene TRBV3-2) with TRBJ1-2; maybe TRBD1 (5 bases). This CDR3 spans 17 amino acids. V was pared by 1 base and J by 6 bases, with 21 bases between. The V gene's germline CDR1 is LGHDT and CDR2 YNNKEL (reference sequence). The chain's CDR3 is CASSQAPDSYGSNGYTF. For the CDR3, the DNA is TGTGCCAGCAGCCAAGCCCCTGACAGCTATGGGTCTAATGGCTACACCTTC.

The chain recombines TRBV6-5 with TRBJ1-1; D possibly corresponds to TRBD1 (5 bases). The V gene lost 6 bases and the J gene lost 0 bases, with 11 bases spanning the gap. This CDR3 has 14 residues. The germline V gene has CDR1 MNHEY and CDR2 SVGAGI. The CDR3: CASSGGPMNTEAFF. As DNA, the CDR3 is TGTGCCAGCAGCGGGGGACCCATGAACACTGAAGCTTTCTTT.

The chain has TRBV29-1 and TRBJ2-7, with 7 nucleotides matching TRBD1. The CDR3 is 12 residues long. The germline gives CDR1 SQVTM, CDR2 ANQGSEA. Trimming took 6 bases from V and 5 from J; bases not matched to a gene: 7. The CDR3 DNA is TGCAGCGTCCGCCCAGGGGGTAACGAGCAGTACTTC. It yields the protein CSVRPGGNEQYF.

This clone was counted a few times. The V and J genes are TRBV19 and TRBJ1-6; TRBD1 agrees at 9 bases. Germline CDR1 and CDR2: LNHDA and SQIVND (reference sequence). There are 14 residues in the CDR3. Trimming cost V 9 bases and J 10 bases; bases outside gene matches: 10. The CDR3 region is CASKGQGSYSPLHF. The CDR3 DNA is TGTGCCAGCAAGGGACAGGGAAGCTACTCACCCCTCCACTTT.

The gene calls are TRBV6-6 and TRBJ1-5; a possible D gene is TRBD1 (6 bases). The ends were cut back, 5 bases at V and 2 bases at J, with 19 bases in the middle. Germline V gives CDR1 MNHNY, CDR2 SVGAGI (reference sequence). The CDR3 has 17 residues. The CDR3 region has the DNA TGTGCCAGCAGTCAACGCGCGGGGGGCGGGGGCAATCAGCCCCAGCATTTT. This sequence encodes CASSQRAGGGGNQPQHF.

This chain uses TRBV28 with TRBJ2-7; D might be TRBD1 (6 bases). The ends were cut back, 5 bases at V and 6 bases at J, with 11 bases in the middle. Germline CDR1 reads MDHEN; CDR2 reads SYDVKM. This CDR3 has 12 residues. CDR3 loop: CASSLNRVEQYF. The CDR3 nucleotides are TGTGCCAGCAGTCTCAACAGGGTCGAGCAGTACTTC.

The CDR3 bases are TGTGCCAGCAGCCCCGGACTAGCGGGAGGTTACTCCTACGAGCAGTACTTC. Its translation: CASSPGLAGGYSYEQYF. The rearrangement links TRBV5-6 to TRBJ2-7, with 14 bases aligning to TRBD2. The ends lost 4 bases at V and 0 bases at J; junction bases unmatched: 6. The CDR3 consists of 17 residues. Germline V CDR1 and CDR2: SGHDT, YYEEEE.

J is TRBJ2-3 and V is TRBV2, with 12 positions matching TRBD2. Per germline, CDR1 SNHLY and CDR2 FYNNEI. V gave up 8 bases and J gave up 4 bases; unmatched junction bases: 7. The CDR3 spans 15 residues. The CDR3 region is CASQGLAGTPDTQYF. The CDR3 coding sequence is TGTGCCAGCCAAGGACTAGCGGGAACCCCAGATACGCAGTATTTT. The whole variable domain, remainder taken from reference TRBV2 and TRBJ2-3, is EPEVTQTPSHQVTQMGQEVILRCVPISNHLYFYWYRQILGQKVEFLVSFYNNEISEKSEIFDDQFSVERPDGSNFTLKIRSTKLEDSAMYFCASQGLAGTPDTQYFGPGTRLTVL.

This clone came up a few times. The chain is built from TRBV3-1 (or the pseudogene TRBV3-2) and TRBJ2-2, with TRBD2 matching 13 bases. This CDR3 is built from 17 residues. Germline CDR1 reads LGHDT; CDR2 reads YNNKEL (reference sequence). V lost 4 bases and J lost 2; bases outside the gene matches: 4. The CDR3, as DNA: TGTGCCAGCAGCCGGGGGACTAGCGGGATTAACACCGGGGAGCTGTTTTTT. This gives the protein CASSRGTSGINTGELFF.

The J gene is TRBJ1-2, the V gene TRBV20-1, with unresolved D. CDR1 is DFQATT and CDR2 is SNEGSKA in the germline V gene (reference sequence). The CDR3 has 11 residues. Trimming took off 4 bases at V and 3 bases at J, with 6 bases between the two ends. The CDR3, as DNA: TGCAGTGCTAAACTGGACTATGGCTACACCTTC. Its protein product is CSAKLDYGYTF.

This rearrangement joins TRBV28 to TRBJ2-1, with TRBD2 matching 7 bases. The CDR3 runs 16 residues. Trimming removed 5 bases from V and 0 bases from J; junction bases left unmatched: 7. Germline values: CDR1 MDHEN, CDR2 SYDVKM. The CDR3 DNA reads as TGTGCCAGCAGTCCTACTAGCGTTAGCTCCTACAATGAGCAGTTCTTC. Amino acids: CASSPTSVSSYNEQFF.

V gene TRBV13 combines with J gene TRBJ2-2; 7 nucleotides agree with TRBD2. The CDR3 runs to 14 residues. The junction had 0 bases not matched to a gene; V was cut back by 0 bases and J by 5 bases. CDR1 and CDR2 from the germline V gene are PRHDT and FYEKMQ (reference sequence). The DNA for the CDR3 is TGTGCCAGCAGCTTAGGGCGGGGGACCGGGGAGCTGTTTTTT. It specifies CASSLGRGTGELFF.

DNA of the CDR3: TGTGCCAGCAGCTCGCTAGGGGGTGAGCAGTTCTTC. Amino acid sequence: CASSSLGGEQFF. The chain links TRBV7-3 to TRBJ2-1, with D tentatively TRBD1 (6 bases). The CDR3 totals 12 residues. V lost 4 bases to trimming and J lost 9 bases, with 10 bases between them. Germline CDR1 is SGHTA and CDR2 is FQGTGA.

The chain carries TRBV5-4 and TRBJ2-5; tentatively, D is TRBD1 or TRBD2 (7 bases each). The germline gives CDR1 SGHNT, CDR2 YYREEE (reference sequence). V was trimmed by 4 bases and J by 7 bases, leaving 17 bases between them. The CDR3 runs to 14 residues. The CDR3 DNA sequence: TGTGCCAGCAGCATGGGAGGGACAGAAGGGACCCAGTACTTC. It encodes CASSMGGTEGTQYF.

In this sample, this clone turned up once. The genes are TRBV7-3 and TRBJ2-1; TRBD2 aligns across 7 bases. The CDR3 runs 16 residues. Germline V gene data show CDR1 as SGHTA and CDR2 as FQGTGA. With V trimmed by 5 bases and J by 5 bases, 12 bases remained unmatched. CDR3 coding DNA: TGTGCCAGCAGCCCTCGAGGGTGGGGAGGGGACAATGAGCAGTTCTTC. It translates to CASSPRGWGGDNEQFF.

The chain uses TRBV5-4 and TRBJ1-1; no reliable D call. Trimming removed 5 bases at V and 0 bases at J, with 2 bases between. Germline V gene data show CDR1 as SGHNT and CDR2 as YYREEE (reference sequence). This CDR3 has 11 amino acids. The CDR3 loop reads CASSMNTEAFF. CDR3 nucleotides: TGTGCCAGCAGTATGAACACTGAAGCTTTCTTT.

CDR3 region: CASSIRTSADTQYF. CDR3 in DNA: TGTGCCAGCAGCATTCGGACTAGCGCAGATACGCAGTATTTT. The chain carries TRBV11-2 and TRBJ2-3, with 9 bases matching TRBD2. Germline lookup yields CDR1 SGHAT and CDR2 FQNNGV. The V gene end was trimmed by 5 bases and the J gene end by 4 bases; junction bases not matched to a gene: 4. The CDR3 totals 14 residues. The entire variable domain, with the rest obtained from reference TRBV11-2 and TRBJ2-3, is as follows: EAGVAQSPRYKIIEKRQSVAFWCNPISGHATLYWYQQILGQGPKLLIQFQNNGVVDDSQLPKDRFSAERLKGVDSTLKIQPAKLEDSAVYLCASSIRTSADTQYFGPGTRLTVL.

CDR3 amino acids: CASSRGREPSYEQYF. CDR3 sequence (DNA): TGCGCCAGCAGCCGAGGCAGGGAACCTTCCTACGAGCAGTACTTC. V and J are TRBV5-1 and TRBJ2-7; a weak D match, TRBD1 (5 bases). The CDR3 consists of 15 residues. Trimming removed 4 bases from V and 1 base from J, with 15 bases in between. Germline loops: CDR1 SGHRS, CDR2 YFSETQ.

The V call is TRBV5-1, the J call TRBJ1-1, with D uncertain. Trimming left V 4 bases short and J 2 bases short, with 15 bases between. Germline-derived CDR1 and CDR2 are SGHRS and YFSETQ. The CDR3 spans 15 residues. The chain's CDR3 is CASSARRAGNTEAFF. Here the CDR3 DNA reads TGCGCCAGCAGCGCGCGTAGGGCGGGTAACACTGAAGCTTTCTTT.